Shown below are 8 T cell receptor beta chains from a single sample sequenced in a study of regulatory T cells in long-lasting Graves disease. CDR3 regions were amplified by Arm-PCR using iRepertoire HTBI primers to build TCR beta libraries. TCRdb independently ran MiXCR on the multiplex PCR reads; one entry per CDR3 protein. The table has fewer than 550,000 distinct CDR3 sequences, roughly 21% seen once. This sample's time point: persistent/refractory GD, antithyroid drugs over 5 years with positive TRAb. The TCR library used RNA extracted from PBMCs. The source was peripheral blood mononuclear cells (PBMCs), collected when the disease was refractory, from a patient treated with antithyroid drugs. Receptors were obtained from a female donor with Graves disease.

The rearrangement uses TRBV6-1 and TRBJ2-7; the D gene is possibly TRBD1 (6 bases). V lost 11 bases to trimming and J lost 3 bases, with 17 bases between them. This CDR3 has 13 residues. The germline V gene has CDR1 MNHNS and CDR2 SASEGT. Here the CDR3 DNA reads TGTGCCGGCAATCAGGGGATTGTCTACGAGCAGTACTTC. Residues: CAGNQGIVYEQYF.

The sample holds a few counts of this clonotype. The V call is TRBV6-1, the J call TRBJ2-7, with TRBD1 matching over 8 bases. J lost 2 bases, V lost 2 bases, and 5 bases had no gene match. Germline CDR1 and CDR2: MNHNS and SASEGT. The CDR3 has 15 residues. The CDR3 nucleotides are TGTGCCAGCAGTGAACAGGGGGCCGGGACCTACGAGCAGTACTTC. Amino acids: CASSEQGAGTYEQYF.

The gene calls are TRBV9 and TRBJ1-3; the D is unclear. The CDR3 has 15 amino acids. Looked up from germline, CDR1 is SGDLS and CDR2 is YYNGEE. The ends were cut back, 0 bases at V and 0 bases at J, with 7 bases in the middle. CDR3 DNA: TGTGCCAGCAGCGTAGAAGCCCGCTCTGGAAACACCATATATTTT. It codes for CASSVEARSGNTIYF. Combining the CDR3 with reference TRBV9 and TRBJ1-3 gives the whole variable domain DSGVTQTPKHLITATGQRVTLRCSPRSGDLSVYWYQQSLDQGLQFLIQYYNGEERAKGNILERFSAQQFPDLHSELNLSSLELGDSALYFCASSVEARSGNTIYFGEGSWLTVV.

The table lists this clonotype with many counts. The chain couples TRBV28 to TRBJ2-7, with D perhaps TRBD2 (6 bases). CDR3 length: 14 residues. CDR1 and CDR2 from the germline V gene are MDHEN and SYDVKM. V lost 6 bases, J lost 3 bases, and 15 bases lay in between. Here the CDR3 reads CASSSPRGGYEQYF. The CDR3 coding sequence is TGTGCCAGCAGCTCCCCCCGGGGAGGCTACGAGCAGTACTTC. Combining the CDR3 with reference TRBV28 and TRBJ2-7 gives the whole variable domain DVKVTQSSRYLVKRTGEKVFLECVQDMDHENMFWYRQDPGLGLRLIYFSYDVKMKEKGDIPEGYSVSREKKERFSLILESASTNQTSMYLCASSSPRGGYEQYFGPGTRLTVT.

V usage is TRBV24-1 and J usage is TRBJ2-1; 9 nucleotides match TRBD1. Looked up from germline, CDR1 is KGHDR and CDR2 is SFDVKD. The CDR3 is made up of 16 amino acids. J lost 2 bases, V lost 4 bases, and 5 bases had no gene match. This chain's CDR3 is CATSEKQGATYNEQFF. Written as DNA, the CDR3 is TGTGCCACCAGTGAAAAACAGGGGGCAACCTACAATGAGCAGTTCTTC.

A few counts support this clonotype. V usage is TRBV6-2 or TRBV6-3 and J usage is TRBJ2-4; no definite D call. The CDR3 is 15 amino acids. The germline CDR1 and CDR2 sequences are MNHEY and SVGEGT. Between the trimmed V and J ends, which lost 5 bases and 8 bases, there was a span of 19 bases. The CDR3 sequence: CASSGVLVGWYIQYF. In DNA form, the CDR3 reads TGTGCCAGCAGTGGCGTATTGGTAGGATGGTACATTCAGTACTTC.

The table lists this clonotype with many counts. The chain has TRBV24-1 and TRBJ2-2; possible D gene TRBD1, 5 bases. Germline CDR1 and CDR2: KGHDR and SFDVKD. The ends were cut back, 3 bases at V and 6 bases at J, with 13 bases in the middle. This CDR3 region has 15 residues. The DNA for the CDR3 is TGTGCCACCAGTGATAAGGCAGGGTGGGCCGGGGAGCTGTTTTTT. Protein sequence: CATSDKAGWAGELFF.

The CDR3 is CSARVRTGNYGYTF. The CDR3 bases are TGCAGTGCTAGAGTTAGGACAGGGAACTATGGCTACACCTTC. The rearrangement uses TRBV20-1 and TRBJ1-2, with 8 bases aligning to TRBD1. The trim removed 1 base at V and 2 bases at J, leaving 3 bases unmatched. The CDR3 has 14 amino acids. The germline gives CDR1 DFQATT, CDR2 SNEGSKA (reference sequence).